These 5 T cell receptor beta chains were sequenced from one sample in a study of beta chain features in type 1 diabetes. As every portion of the isolated RNA was reverse transcribed, the sequencing read expressed TCRB transcripts. The assay was immunoSEQ multiplex PCR, and TCRdb's table has in-frame clones only and misses some. Of under 300,000 clones listed, roughly 13% are singletons. Their target antigens are unknown. Overall study results and limits: Patients with Type 1 diabetes showed moderately but significantly shorter TCRB CDR3s in all four CD4+ subsets.

Source material: naive CD4+ T cells from blood. The receptors stem from a man between 25 and 39 years old with type 1 diabetes.

Only a few counts were recorded for this clone. The J gene is TRBJ2-3, the V gene TRBV10-3; 8 bases are a match to TRBD1. This CDR3 is 14 amino acids long. Per the germline V gene, CDR1 is ENHRY and CDR2 is SYGVKD. J gave up 6 bases and V 8 bases, and 10 bases lay outside the gene matches. The CDR3 loop reads CAIDEQGASDTQYF. The CDR3 DNA sequence: TGTGCCATCGATGAGCAGGGGGCATCTGATACGCAGTATTTT.

The table lists this clone with a few counts. The CDR3 protein is CASRPAGAGTGELFF. The CDR3 DNA sequence: TGTGCCAGCAGACCAGCGGGAGCGGGCACCGGGGAGCTGTTTTTT. The V and J genes are TRBV11-1 and TRBJ2-2, with 8 bases identical to TRBD2. The CDR3 has 15 residues. J gave up 4 bases and V 6 bases, and 7 bases lay outside the gene matches. Germline lookup yields CDR1 SGHAT and CDR2 FQDESV (reference sequence).

This clone has more than one count but fewer than ten. This CDR3 is CASTLGPRQYF. CDR3 coding DNA: TGTGCCAGTACCCTAGGTCCCCGGCAGTACTTC. The chain employs TRBV19 and TRBJ2-4; D unclear. From germline, CDR1 is LNHDA and CDR2 SQIVND (reference sequence). The length of the CDR3 is 11 residues. V was clipped by 7 bases and J by 13 bases, with 14 bases between them. Filled out from reference TRBV19 and TRBJ2-4, the complete variable domain reads DGGITQSPKYLFRKEGQNVTLSCEQNLNHDAMYWYRQDPGQGLRLIYYSQIVNDFQKGDIAEGYSVSREKKESFPLTVTSAQKNPTAFYLCASTLGPRQYFGAGTRLSVL.

The rearrangement links TRBV5-1 to TRBJ1-1; 9 bases are a match to TRBD1. The CDR3 spans 15 residues. Germline CDR1 SGHRS, CDR2 YFSETQ. Trimming cost V 0 bases and J 4 bases; bases outside gene matches: 4. The CDR3 DNA sequence: TGCGCCAGCAGCTTGGAACAGGGGGCGACCACTGAAGCTTTCTTT. Translation gives CASSLEQGATTEAFF.

The V call is TRBV5-4, the J call TRBJ2-1; TRBD1 matches 10 bases. The germline V gene encodes CDR1 SGHNT and CDR2 YYREEE (reference sequence). V lost 2 bases and J lost 4; bases outside the gene matches: 3. CDR3 size: 15 residues. CDR3 DNA: TGTGCCAGCAGCTTCCGGGACAGGGGATACAATGAGCAGTTCTTC. Its translation is CASSFRDRGYNEQFF.